This T cell receptor (beta chain) is drawn from a study of blood T cell repertoires in COVID-19. There are 15 residues in the CDR3. Germline-derived CDR1 and CDR2 are SSHAT and FNYEAQ (reference sequence). As processed by the authors: Reference gene primer amplification gave estimated nucleated cell counts. Clones were sequenced by immunoSEQ multiplex PCR, and TCRdb holds only the in-frame ones, with some missing. That table supplies the V and J calls and clone size; D and trimming were determined from the DNA. The sample has some 190,000 clones, 88% seen once. Worth noting for this clone: A read error may account for a junction end that differs from germline.

The chain has TRBV7-7 and TRBJ2-2; 11 nucleotides line up with TRBD2. Sequenced input: peripheral blood. This receptor was taken from a man younger than 35 with active or convalescent COVID-19. CDR3 in amino acids: CASSLAGGDTGELFF. The CDR3 DNA is TGTGCTAGCAGCTTAGCGGGAGGGGACACCGGGGAGCTGTTTTTT.